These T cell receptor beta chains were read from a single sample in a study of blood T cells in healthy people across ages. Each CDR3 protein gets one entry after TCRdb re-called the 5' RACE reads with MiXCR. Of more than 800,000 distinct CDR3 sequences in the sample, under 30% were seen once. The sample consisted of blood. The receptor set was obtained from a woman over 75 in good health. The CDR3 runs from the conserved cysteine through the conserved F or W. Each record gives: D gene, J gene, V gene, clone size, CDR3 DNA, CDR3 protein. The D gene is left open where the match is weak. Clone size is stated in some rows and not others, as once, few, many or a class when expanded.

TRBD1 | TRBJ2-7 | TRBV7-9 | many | TGTGCCAGCAGCCTGACAGGGGATGGTTACGAGCAGTACTTC | CASSLTGDGYEQYF
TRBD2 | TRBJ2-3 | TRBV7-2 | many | TGTGCCAGCAGCTTTAGCGGGGGCCCTACCCCCACAGATACGCAGTATTTT | CASSFSGGPTPTDTQYF
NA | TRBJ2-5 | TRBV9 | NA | TGTGCCAGCAGCTTTAGTGTAGGCGGGGGCCGTACCCAAGAGACCCAGTACTTC | CASSFSVGGGRTQETQYF
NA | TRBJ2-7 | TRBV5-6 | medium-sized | TGTGCCAGCACCGAGGGCGGACTGGGCTACGAGCAGTACTTC | CASTEGGLGYEQYF
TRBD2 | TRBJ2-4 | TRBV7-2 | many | TGTGCCAGCAGCTTAGGGACTAGCGGGCCCTTTGCCAAAAACATTCAGTACTTC | CASSLGTSGPFAKNIQYF
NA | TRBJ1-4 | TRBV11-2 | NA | TGTGCCACTAAAAAAGTGTTAGGGAATAATGAAAAACTGTTTTTT | CATKKVLGNNEKLFF
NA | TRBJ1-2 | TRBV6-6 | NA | TGTGCCAGCAAGGGGAGGGGGGTCCTTTATGGCTACACCTTC | CASKGRGVLYGYTF
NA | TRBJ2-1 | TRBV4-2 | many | TGTGCCAGCAGCCAAGTGGATGGGGGCACCTACAATGAGCAGTTCTTC | CASSQVDGGTYNEQFF
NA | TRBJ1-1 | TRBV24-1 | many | TGTGCCACCGCAGACAGCATGAACACTGAAGCTTTCTTT | CATADSMNTEAFF
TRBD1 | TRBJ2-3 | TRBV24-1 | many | TGTGCCACCAGTATTAGGACAGGGGCGCGAGGCACAGATACGCAGTATTTT | CATSIRTGARGTDTQYF
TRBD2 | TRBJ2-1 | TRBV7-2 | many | TGTGCCAGCGTAGCGGGGGGGCCTAGCAATGAGCAGTTCTTC | CASVAGGPSNEQFF
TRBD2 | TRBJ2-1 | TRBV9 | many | TGTGCCAGCAGCCCTTACCGGACTAGCTTTCGTATCTATGAGCAGTTCTTC | CASSPYRTSFRIYEQFF
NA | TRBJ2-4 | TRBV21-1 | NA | TGTGCCAGCAGCAAATGTAACTTGCGGGGAGACATTCAGTACTTC | CASSKCNLRGDIQYF
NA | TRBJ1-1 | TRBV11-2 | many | TGTGCCAGCAGCTTATATCCCGGGACACCTTTTGCCACTGAAGCTTTCTTT | CASSLYPGTPFATEAFF
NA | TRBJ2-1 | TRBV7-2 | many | TGTGCCAGCAGCTTAGCACTTCAAACCAATGAGCAGTTCTTC | CASSLALQTNEQFF
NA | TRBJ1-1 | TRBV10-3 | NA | TGTGCCATCAATTATGAGGGCCTTAACACTGAAGCTTTCTTT | CAINYEGLNTEAFF
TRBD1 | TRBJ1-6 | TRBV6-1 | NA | TGTGCCAGCAGTGGGGGACAGGGGAGGCCACCCCTCCACTTT | CASSGGQGRPPLHF
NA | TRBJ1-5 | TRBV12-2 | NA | TGTGCAAGTCGCTTAGCGCTCTTCAGGGTGGATCAGCCCCAGCATTTT | CASRLALFRVDQPQHF
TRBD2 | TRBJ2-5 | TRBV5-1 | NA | TGCGCCAGCAGACTTGGACTAGCGGGGGAAGAGACCCAGTACTTC | CASRLGLAGEETQYF
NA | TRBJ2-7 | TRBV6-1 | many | TGTGCCAGCAGTGAACAGGCTTCTGGCGAGCAGTACTTC | CASSEQASGEQYF
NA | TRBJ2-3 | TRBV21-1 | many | TGTGCCAGCAGCAAGTCACTAGCGGGGTACACAGATACGCAGTATTTT | CASSKSLAGYTDTQYF
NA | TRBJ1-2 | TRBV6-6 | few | TGTGCCAGCAGTTACAAGGACAGCTATGGCTACACCTTC | CASSYKDSYGYTF
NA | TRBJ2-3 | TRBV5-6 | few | TGTGCCAGCAGAGATGCTCCCACAGATACGCAGTATTTT | CASRDAPTDTQYF
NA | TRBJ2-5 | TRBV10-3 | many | TGTGCCATCAGTGAGTCGAAAAGGGAGGTCCAAGAGACCCAGTACTTC | CAISESKREVQETQYF
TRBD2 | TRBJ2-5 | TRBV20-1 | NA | TGCAGTGCTAGAGGGGGGCGGGGGGGACGAGAGACCCAGTACTTC | CSARGGRGGRETQYF
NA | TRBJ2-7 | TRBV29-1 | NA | TGCAGCGTGGAGGGGTTGGGGGACCCCTACGAGCAGTACTTC | CSVEGLGDPYEQYF
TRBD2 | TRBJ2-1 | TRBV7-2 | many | TGTGCCAGCAGCTTAGCCGCGGGGGTCTCCTACAATGAGCAGTTCTTC | CASSLAAGVSYNEQFF
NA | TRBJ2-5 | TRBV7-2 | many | TGTGCCAGCAGCCCCTTTGGACTCCAAGAGACCCAGTACTTC | CASSPFGLQETQYF
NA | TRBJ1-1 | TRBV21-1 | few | TGTGCCAGCAGCACTGCTCGGAGGGGGCGCGGGGACACTGAAGCTTTCTTT | CASSTARRGRGDTEAFF
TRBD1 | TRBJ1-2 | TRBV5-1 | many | TGCGCCAGCAGCGCCGGGACAGGCGGCCACTATGGCTACACCTTC | CASSAGTGGHYGYTF
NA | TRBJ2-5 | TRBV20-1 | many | TGCAGTGCCCGAGGAAGGCAGGGGACCCAAGAGACCCAGTACTTC | CSARGRQGTQETQYF
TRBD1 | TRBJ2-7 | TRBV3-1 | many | TGTTCGACCGGACAGGGCTACGAGCAGTACTTC | CSTGQGYEQYF
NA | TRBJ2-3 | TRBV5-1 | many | TGCGCCAGCAGCTTAGGCGGGGGCTTTGGCACAGATACGCAGTATTTT | CASSLGGGFGTDTQYF
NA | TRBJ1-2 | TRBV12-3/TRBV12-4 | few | TGTGCCAGCAGCTCAGACTCCTACAGGGTCCGGGGCTACACCTTC | CASSSDSYRVRGYTF
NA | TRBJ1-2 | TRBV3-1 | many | TGTGCCAGCAGCCAAGACCCCCCCGGAAGAAACTACTATGGCTACACCTTC | CASSQDPPGRNYYGYTF
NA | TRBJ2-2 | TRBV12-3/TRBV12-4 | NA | TGTGCCAGCAGTTTAGTGCCGGGGGCTGGGACCGGGGAGCTGTTTTTT | CASSLVPGAGTGELFF
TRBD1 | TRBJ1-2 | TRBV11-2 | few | TGTGCCAGCAGCTCTCCAGGGACAGGGTTTGGCTACACCTTC | CASSSPGTGFGYTF
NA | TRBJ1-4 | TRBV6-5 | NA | TGTGCCAGCAGTTACGGATTGGGGGCAACTAATGAAAAACTGTTTTTT | CASSYGLGATNEKLFF
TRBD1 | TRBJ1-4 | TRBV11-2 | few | TGTGCCAGCAGCTTGGGACAGTCTAATGAAAAACTGTTTTTT | CASSLGQSNEKLFF
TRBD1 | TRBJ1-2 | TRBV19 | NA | TGTGCCAGTAGTAAGATCGGAGGACAGGGGAACTATGGCTACACCTTC | CASSKIGGQGNYGYTF
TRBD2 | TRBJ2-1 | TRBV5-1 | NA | TGCGCCAGCAGCTGGACTAGCCTAGGGAATGAGCAGTTCTTC | CASSWTSLGNEQFF
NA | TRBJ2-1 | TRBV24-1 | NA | TGTGCCACCAGTGATGTAAAGGGGCTGGGAGAGACCCAGTTCTTC | CATSDVKGLGETQFF
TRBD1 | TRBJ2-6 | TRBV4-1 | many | TGCGCCAGCAGCCAAAAGACAGGGGGCATGAACTCTGGGGCCAACGTCCTGACTTTC | CASSQKTGGMNSGANVLTF
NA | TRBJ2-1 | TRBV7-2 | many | TGTGCCAGCAGCTTGGGGGGGGGGCTTTGGAATGAGCAGTTCTTC | CASSLGGGLWNEQFF
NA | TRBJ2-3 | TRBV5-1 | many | TGCGCCAGCAGTACAGGGCAATACACAGATACGCAGTATTTT | CASSTGQYTDTQYF
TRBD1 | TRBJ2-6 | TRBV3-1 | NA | TGTGCCAGCAGCCAAGATGACAGGGGCGGTGGGGCCAACGTCCTGACTTTC | CASSQDDRGGGANVLTF
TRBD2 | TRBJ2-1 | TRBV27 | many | TGTGCCAGCAGTTTACGTTCGGGACTAGCGGGGTACAATGAGCAGTTCTTC | CASSLRSGLAGYNEQFF